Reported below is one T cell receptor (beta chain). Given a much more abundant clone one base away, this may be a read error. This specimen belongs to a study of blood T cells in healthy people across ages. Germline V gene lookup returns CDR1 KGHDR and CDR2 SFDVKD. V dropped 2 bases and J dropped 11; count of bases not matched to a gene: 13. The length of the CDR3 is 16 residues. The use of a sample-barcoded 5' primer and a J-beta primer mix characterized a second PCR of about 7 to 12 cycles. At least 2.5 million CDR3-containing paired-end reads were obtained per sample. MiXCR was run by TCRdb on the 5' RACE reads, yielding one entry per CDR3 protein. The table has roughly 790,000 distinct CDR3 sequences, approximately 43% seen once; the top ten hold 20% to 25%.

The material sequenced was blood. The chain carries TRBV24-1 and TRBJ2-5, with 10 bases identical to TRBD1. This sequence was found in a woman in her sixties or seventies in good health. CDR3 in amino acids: CATSDSAGTGDDEQYF. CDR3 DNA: TGTGCCACCAGTGATTCCGCCGGGACAGGGGACGATGAGCAGTACTTC.